Included here is one TCR beta chain sequence, with context. What it binds is unknown. A much bigger clone sits one base away, suggesting this may be a read error. The 5'RACE template-switching step produced TCR cDNA and added a universal primer site and UMIs. TCRdb reprocessed the 5' RACE reads via MiXCR and lists one record per CDR3 protein. This table holds some 110,000 distinct CDR3 sequences, 6% to 8% found once. This specimen belongs to a study of T cells after yellow fever vaccination. Study-wide findings and caveats: Most primary-vaccination clones recurred post-booster (roughly 96% CD4, 88% CD8). In FACS-sorted repertoires, abundant clonotypes from the bulk population could appear as contaminants.

Sequencing was performed on CD4+ T cells sorted from PBMCs, taken less than 11 days after the first yellow fever vaccination. This clonotype was sampled from a man younger than 35 who received the YFV17D yellow fever vaccine.

For the CDR3, the DNA is TGCAGTGCTAGAGATCCCACGAACACTGAAGCTTTCTTT. It is translated as CSARDPTNTEAFF. The chain recombines TRBV20-1 with TRBJ1-1; D call uncertain. The CDR3 loop spans 13 amino acids. Germline V gene lookup returns CDR1 DFQATT and CDR2 SNEGSKA (reference sequence). Deletions cut 0 bases from V and 1 base from J, with 6 bases between.